The sequence of this TCR beta chain was determined in a study of T cells in Graves' hyperthyroidism and ophthalmopathy. Study overall: The initial diagnosis was the point when peripheral blood was collected, ahead of any treatment.

TCR beta CDR3 regions were amplified from RNA transcripts. An initial round of RT-PCR targeting the TCR CDR3 relied on the HTBI primer set. TCRdb itself ran the multiplex PCR reads through MiXCR, one entry per CDR3 protein. The data hold 500,000 to 700,000 distinct CDR3 sequences, with approximately 16% observed a single time. Patients showing uncontrolled infection, other autoimmune disease, pregnancy or lactation were ineligible. PBMCs were sourced from less than 13 ml fresh peripheral blood. Losses at the gene ends were 7 bases for V and 8 bases for J; bases not matched to a gene: 4. Per germline, CDR1 ENHRY and CDR2 SYGVKD. This CDR3 is built from 13 residues.

This clonotype originated in a woman between 18 and 30 years old with Graves' hyperthyroidism. The source material was blood. The V and J genes are TRBV10-3 and TRBJ1-6; TRBD1 matches 8 bases. DNA for the CDR3: TGTGCCATCAAGGGACAGGCAGATTCACCCCTCCACTTT. Translated: CAIKGQADSPLHF.